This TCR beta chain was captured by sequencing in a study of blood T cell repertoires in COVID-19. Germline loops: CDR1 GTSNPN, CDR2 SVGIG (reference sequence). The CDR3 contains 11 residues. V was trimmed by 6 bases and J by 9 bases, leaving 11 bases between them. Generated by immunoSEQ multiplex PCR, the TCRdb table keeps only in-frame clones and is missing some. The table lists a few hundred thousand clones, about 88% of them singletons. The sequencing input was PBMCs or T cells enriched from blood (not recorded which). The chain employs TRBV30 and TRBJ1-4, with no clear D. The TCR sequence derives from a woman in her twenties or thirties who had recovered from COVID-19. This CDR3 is CACGLEKKLFF. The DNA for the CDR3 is TGTGCCTGTGGACTTGAGAAAAAACTGTTTTTT. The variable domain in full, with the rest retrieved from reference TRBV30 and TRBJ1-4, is SQTIHQWPATLVQPVGSPLSLECTVEGTSNPNLYWYRQAAGRGLQLLFYSVGIGQISSEVPQNLSASRPQDRQFILSSKKLLLSDSGFYLCACGLEKKLFFGSGTQLSVL.